The 20 T cell receptor beta chains below come from one sample, sequenced in a study of shared clonotypes between healthy human individuals. Sequencing used immunoSEQ multiplex PCR; TCRdb keeps in-frame clones, though not all of them. The profile covers roughly 2.2 million clones, with about nine tenths appearing a single time and about 0.41% taken by the ten largest. The sample taken for sequencing was naive CD4+ T cells from PBMCs. The subset here: CD45RA+ positively selected. The receptors were sampled from a man younger than 35 in good health. Some clones in this sample may be carry-over from other donors' samples.

This clone was picked up one time. In nucleotides, the CDR3 is TGTGCCAGCTCAACCGGGACAAGTTACAATGAGCAGTTCTTC. Translated, it gives CASSTGTSYNEQFF. The chain carries TRBV18 and TRBJ2-1; maybe TRBD1 (6 bases). This CDR3 contains 14 residues. The V and J ends lost 5 bases and 4 bases respectively, with 12 bases between them. Germline CDR1 is KGHSH and CDR2 is LQKENI.

The count of this clone is one. Written as DNA, the CDR3 is TGTGCCAGCTCCTCCCCTTCCCTTACTAGCGGGAGTTGGATTGAGCAGTTCTTC. Translated: CASSSPSLTSGSWIEQFF. The chain carries TRBV28 and TRBJ2-1; 11 bases agree with TRBD2. Germline values: CDR1 MDHEN, CDR2 SYDVKM. The CDR3 runs 18 residues. J gave up 9 bases and V 8 bases, and 21 bases lay outside the gene matches.

The chain employs TRBV5-8 and TRBJ1-2, with D unresolved. Germline-derived CDR1 and CDR2 are SGHTS and YDEGEE. CDR3 length equals 16 residues. Trimming removed 0 bases at V and 2 bases at J, with 14 bases between. CDR3 DNA sequence: TGTGCCAGCAGCTTGGATTCGACTCGGTGGAACTATGGCTACACCTTC. It codes for CASSLDSTRWNYGYTF.

The chain combines TRBV4-1 with TRBJ1-5; perhaps TRBD1 as D (5 bases). V dropped 1 base and J dropped 5 bases, with 9 bases sitting between them. Germline V CDR1 and CDR2: MGHRA, YSYEKL. There are 14 residues in the CDR3. The DNA for the CDR3 is TGCGCCAGCAGCCAAGTGGGGGGAGATCAGCCCCAGCATTTT. Encoded protein: CASSQVGGDQPQHF.

Only a few counts were recorded for this clone. CDR3 nucleotide sequence: TGTGCCAGTAGTCATCAGGGGGCCTACACTGAAGCTTTCTTT. It codes for CASSHQGAYTEAFF. The V call is TRBV19, the J call TRBJ1-1, with 8 nucleotides matching TRBD1. This CDR3 has 14 residues. Germline-derived CDR1 and CDR2 are LNHDA and SQIVND (reference sequence). With V trimmed by 5 bases and J by 3 bases, 5 bases remained unmatched.

Concerning this clone itself: Other nucleotide sequences from this sample produce the same CDR3. This sequence joins TRBV9 and TRBJ2-3; 7 bases align to TRBD2. Trimming removed 0 bases from V and 5 bases from J; junction bases left unmatched: 0. The V gene's germline CDR1 is SGDLS and CDR2 YYNGEE. This CDR3 has 13 amino acids. CDR3: CASSVASGDTQYF. The CDR3 nucleotides read TGTGCCAGCAGCGTAGCTAGCGGAGATACGCAGTATTTT.

This chain links TRBV7-3 with TRBJ2-2, with D unclear. Germline V lookup: CDR1 SGHTA, CDR2 FQGTGA. The V and J ends lost 5 bases and 0 bases respectively, with 7 bases between them. This CDR3 spans 14 amino acids. DNA for the CDR3: TGTGCCAGCAGCCCCCAGGCGAACACCGGGGAGCTGTTTTTT. Protein product: CASSPQANTGELFF.

J is TRBJ2-1 and V is TRBV5-1, with TRBD2 matching over 7 bases. This CDR3 region has 16 residues. With V trimmed by 0 bases and J by 6 bases, 9 bases remained unmatched. Germline assignment: CDR1 SGHRS and CDR2 YFSETQ. The DNA of the CDR3 is TGCGCCAGCAGCTTGGGAACTCTAGCGGCAAGCAATGAGCAGTTCTTC. Translating gives CASSLGTLAASNEQFF. Variable domain in full (rest from reference TRBV5-1 and TRBJ2-1): KAGVTQTPRYLIKTRGQQVTLSCSPISGHRSVSWYQQTPGQGLQFLFEYFSETQRNKGNFPGRFSGRQFSNSRSEMNVSTLELGDSALYLCASSLGTLAASNEQFFGPGTRLTVL.

This clone was picked up one time. The chain carries TRBV18 and TRBJ2-3; the match to TRBD1 covers 9 bases. CDR1 and CDR2 from the germline V gene are KGHSH and LQKENI. With 5 bases clipped from V and 2 bases from J, the junction kept 2 bases outside the gene matches. The CDR3 is made up of 14 amino acids. The CDR3 reads CASSTGGYTDTQYF. DNA of the CDR3: TGTGCCAGCTCAACAGGGGGCTACACAGATACGCAGTATTTT.

The gene calls are TRBV7-9 and TRBJ2-7, with TRBD1 as a possible D gene (6 bases). CDR1 is SEHNR, CDR2 FQNEAQ, per germline (reference sequence). Trimming shortened V by 5 bases and J by 3 bases, and 14 bases separated the two germline ends. This CDR3 has 14 residues. The DNA for the CDR3 is TGTGCCAGCAGCCGTCCGACAGGCAACTACGAGCAGTACTTC. This codes for CASSRPTGNYEQYF.

The rearrangement links TRBV7-9 to TRBJ1-1, with 8 bases that match TRBD1. CDR1 and CDR2 (germline): SEHNR, FQNEAQ (reference sequence). V shed 3 bases, J shed 4 bases, and the junction held 1 base outside the gene matches. CDR3 length: 13 amino acids. The CDR3 nucleotides read TGTGCCAGCAGCTTCGGACAGGGCACTGAAGCTTTCTTT. This codes for CASSFGQGTEAFF.

The genes are TRBV5-1 and TRBJ1-2; D is ambiguous. V lost 4 bases and J 2 bases, leaving 12 bases between the germline ends. This CDR3 region has 14 residues. Germline lookup yields CDR1 SGHRS and CDR2 YFSETQ. This CDR3 reads CASSAPPGNYGYTF. The CDR3 bases are TGCGCCAGCAGCGCTCCCCCGGGAAACTATGGCTACACCTTC.

V is TRBV28 and J is TRBJ2-7; TRBD1 matches at 11 bases. Germline loops: CDR1 MDHEN, CDR2 SYDVKM. Trimming took 3 bases from V and 2 from J; bases not matched to a gene: 6. There are 16 residues in the CDR3. CDR3 nucleotides: TGTGCCAGCAGTTTTCTCCGGGACAGGGGGGCCTACGAGCAGTACTTC. It is translated as CASSFLRDRGAYEQYF.

This rearrangement joins TRBV28 to TRBJ2-1, with 13 nucleotides matching TRBD2. The CDR3 is 16 amino acids. The germline V gene has CDR1 MDHEN and CDR2 SYDVKM. V shed 4 bases, J shed 7 bases, and the junction held 7 bases outside the gene matches. CDR3 amino acids: CASSSETSGRRNEQFF. In nucleotides, the CDR3 is TGTGCCAGCAGTTCCGAGACTAGCGGGAGGAGGAATGAGCAGTTCTTC.

This chain joins TRBV5-6 and TRBJ2-3, with D possibly matching TRBD2 (6 bases). Trimming left V 4 bases short and J 0 bases short, with 12 bases between. The CDR3 sequence is 15 residues long. Germline values: CDR1 SGHDT, CDR2 YYEEEE. The CDR3 DNA is TGTGCCAGCAGCAAACGGGCGGGGAGCACAGATACGCAGTATTTT. This codes for CASSKRAGSTDTQYF.

This sequence joins TRBV28 and TRBJ1-5; no firm D call. In germline, CDR1 is MDHEN, CDR2 SYDVKM. The CDR3 has 17 residues. V lost 8 bases to trimming and J lost 0 bases, with 20 bases between them. In nucleotides, the CDR3 is TGTGCCAGCTCCCTCGGGCAGGTCCCTTATAGCAATCAGCCCCAGCATTTT. It translates to CASSLGQVPYSNQPQHF.

This rearrangement joins TRBV11-2 to TRBJ2-3; no firm D call. Germline loops: CDR1 SGHAT, CDR2 FQNNGV. The CDR3 runs 14 residues. V was pared by 2 bases and J by 2 bases, with 8 bases between. The chain's CDR3 is CASSLSRNTDTQYF. The CDR3 DNA sequence: TGTGCCAGCAGCTTATCGCGGAACACAGATACGCAGTATTTT.

The V gene is TRBV29-1, the J gene TRBJ1-4, with TRBD1 matching over 8 bases. The CDR3 is 16 amino acids. Trimming at V came to 1 base and at J to 0 bases, leaving 4 bases not matched to a gene. The germline V gene encodes CDR1 SQVTM and CDR2 ANQGSEA. CDR3 sequence: CSVEGDRPATNEKLFF. The DNA of the CDR3 is TGCAGCGTTGAAGGGGACAGGCCCGCAACTAATGAAAAACTGTTTTTT.

J is TRBJ2-2 and V is TRBV5-1, with D possibly matching TRBD1 (5 bases). CDR3 length: 15 residues. The germline V gene encodes CDR1 SGHRS and CDR2 YFSETQ. With 5 bases removed from V and 6 bases from J, the gap between germline ends came to 17 bases. The CDR3 protein is CASRTGPPAAGELFF. In DNA form, the CDR3 reads TGCGCCAGCAGAACAGGACCCCCGGCGGCCGGGGAGCTGTTTTTT.

The chain joins TRBV5-1 to TRBJ1-5, with a weak D call TRBD1 (6 bases). V lost 0 bases and J 2 bases, leaving 9 bases between the germline ends. CDR3 length equals 15 residues. Germline CDR1 is SGHRS and CDR2 is YFSETQ. CDR3 region: CASSLDGQRNQPQHF. DNA for the CDR3: TGCGCCAGCAGCTTGGACGGACAGCGCAATCAGCCCCAGCATTTT.